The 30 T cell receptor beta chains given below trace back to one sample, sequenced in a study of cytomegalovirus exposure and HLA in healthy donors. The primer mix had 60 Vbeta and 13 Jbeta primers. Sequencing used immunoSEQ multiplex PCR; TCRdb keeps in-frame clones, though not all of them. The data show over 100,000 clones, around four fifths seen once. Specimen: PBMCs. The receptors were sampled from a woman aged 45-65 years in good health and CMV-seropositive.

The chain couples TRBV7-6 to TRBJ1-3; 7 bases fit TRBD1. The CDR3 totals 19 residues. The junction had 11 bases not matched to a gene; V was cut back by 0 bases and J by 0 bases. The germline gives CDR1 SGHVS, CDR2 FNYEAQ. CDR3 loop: CASSLANKIGTVSGNTIYF. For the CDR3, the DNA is TGTGCCAGCAGCTTAGCTAACAAAATCGGGACAGTCTCTGGAAACACCATATATTTT.

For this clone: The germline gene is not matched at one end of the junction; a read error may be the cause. The CDR3 here is CASSTGTSAEAQYF. For the CDR3, the DNA is TGTGCCAGCAGCACGGGGACTAGCGCAGAGGCCCAGTACTTC. This rearrangement joins TRBV11-2 to TRBJ2-5; the match to TRBD2 covers 10 bases. There are 14 residues in the CDR3. Germline V gene lookup returns CDR1 SGHAT and CDR2 FQNNGV.

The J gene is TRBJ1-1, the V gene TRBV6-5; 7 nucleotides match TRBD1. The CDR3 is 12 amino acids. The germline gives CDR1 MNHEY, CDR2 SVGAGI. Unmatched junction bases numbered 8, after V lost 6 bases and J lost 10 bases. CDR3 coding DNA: TGTGCCAGCAGCACGGAGGGGGCGGGAGCTTTCTTT. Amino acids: CASSTEGAGAFF.

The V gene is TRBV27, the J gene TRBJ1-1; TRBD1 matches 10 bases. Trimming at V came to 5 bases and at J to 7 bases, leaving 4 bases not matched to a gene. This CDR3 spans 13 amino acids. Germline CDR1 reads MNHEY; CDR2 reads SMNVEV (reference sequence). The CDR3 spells CASSRQGANEAFF. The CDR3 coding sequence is TGTGCCAGCAGTCGACAGGGGGCAAATGAAGCTTTCTTT.

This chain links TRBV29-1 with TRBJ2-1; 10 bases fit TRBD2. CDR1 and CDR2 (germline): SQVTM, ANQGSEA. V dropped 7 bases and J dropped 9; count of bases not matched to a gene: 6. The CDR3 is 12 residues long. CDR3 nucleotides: TGCAGCGCAGCGGGAGGGTCTAGTGAGCAGTTCTTC. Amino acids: CSAAGGSSEQFF.

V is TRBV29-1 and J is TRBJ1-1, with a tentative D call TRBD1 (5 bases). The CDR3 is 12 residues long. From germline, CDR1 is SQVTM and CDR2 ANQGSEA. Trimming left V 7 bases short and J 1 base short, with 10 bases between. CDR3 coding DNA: TGCAGCGGAACCGACAGGAACACTGAAGCTTTCTTT. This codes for CSGTDRNTEAFF. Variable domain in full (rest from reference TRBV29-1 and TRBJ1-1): SAVISQKPSRDICQRGTSLTIQCQVDSQVTMMFWYRQQPGQSLTLIATANQGSEATYESGFVIDKFPISRPNLTFSTLTVSNMSPEDSSIYLCSGTDRNTEAFFGQGTRLTVV.

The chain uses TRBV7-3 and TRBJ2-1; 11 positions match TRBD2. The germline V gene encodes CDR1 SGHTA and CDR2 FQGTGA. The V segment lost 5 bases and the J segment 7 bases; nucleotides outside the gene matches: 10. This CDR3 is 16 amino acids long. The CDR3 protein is CASSPGTSGRGNEQFF. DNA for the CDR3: TGTGCCAGCAGCCCAGGGACTAGCGGTCGAGGGAATGAGCAGTTCTTC.

Written as DNA, the CDR3 is TGTGCCAGCAGCCTCCAAGCGGGACTAGCGGCGCCTGAGCAGTTCTTC. Amino acids: CASSLQAGLAAPEQFF. The V call is TRBV9, the J call TRBJ2-1, with 11 bases that match TRBD2. V shed 4 bases, J shed 9 bases, and the junction held 12 bases outside the gene matches. The CDR3 is 16 amino acids. Germline CDR1 SGDLS, CDR2 YYNGEE.

CDR3 sequence: CASSFGLAGGNEQFF. The CDR3 nucleotides are TGTGCCAGCAGCTTCGGACTAGCCGGGGGCAATGAGCAGTTCTTC. J is TRBJ2-1 and V is TRBV11-2, with 8 bases fitting TRBD2. This CDR3 has 15 residues. From germline, CDR1 is SGHAT and CDR2 FQNNGV. V lost 3 bases, J lost 6 bases, and 7 bases stayed unmatched.

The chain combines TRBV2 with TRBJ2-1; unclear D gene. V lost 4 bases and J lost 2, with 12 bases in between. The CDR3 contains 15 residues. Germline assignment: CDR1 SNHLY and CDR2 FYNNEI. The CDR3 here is CASSVTAWTYNEQFF. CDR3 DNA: TGTGCCAGCAGTGTTACAGCCTGGACCTACAATGAGCAGTTCTTC.

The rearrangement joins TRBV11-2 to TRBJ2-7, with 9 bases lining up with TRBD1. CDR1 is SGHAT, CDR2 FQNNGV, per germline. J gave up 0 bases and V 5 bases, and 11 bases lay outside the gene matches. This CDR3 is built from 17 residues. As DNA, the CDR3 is TGTGCCAGCAGCCAACCCGGACAGGGGCGATGCTCCTACGAGCAGTACTTC. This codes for CASSQPGQGRCSYEQYF.

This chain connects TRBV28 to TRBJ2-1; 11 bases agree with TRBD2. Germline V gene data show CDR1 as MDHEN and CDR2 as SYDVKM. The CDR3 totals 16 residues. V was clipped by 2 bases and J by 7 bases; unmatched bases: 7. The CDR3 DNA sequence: TGTGCCAGCAGTTTACAACTAGCGGGAGATTTTAATGAGCAGTTCTTC. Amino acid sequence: CASSLQLAGDFNEQFF.

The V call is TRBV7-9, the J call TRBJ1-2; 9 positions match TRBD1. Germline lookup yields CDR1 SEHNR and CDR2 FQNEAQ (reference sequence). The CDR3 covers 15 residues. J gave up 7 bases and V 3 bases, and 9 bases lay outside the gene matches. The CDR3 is CASSLGTGRVIGYTF. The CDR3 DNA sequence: TGTGCCAGCAGCTTGGGGACAGGGAGGGTTATTGGCTACACCTTC.

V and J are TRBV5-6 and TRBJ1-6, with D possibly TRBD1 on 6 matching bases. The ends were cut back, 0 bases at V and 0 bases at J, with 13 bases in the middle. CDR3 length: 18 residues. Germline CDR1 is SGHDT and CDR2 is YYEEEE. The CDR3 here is CASSLGTDGRSYNSPLHF. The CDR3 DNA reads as TGTGCCAGCAGCTTGGGGACAGACGGCCGCTCCTATAATTCACCCCTCCACTTT.

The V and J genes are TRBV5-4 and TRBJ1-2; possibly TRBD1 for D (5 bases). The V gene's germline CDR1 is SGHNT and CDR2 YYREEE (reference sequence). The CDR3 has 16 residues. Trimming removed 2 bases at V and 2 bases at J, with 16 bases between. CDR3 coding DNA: TGTGCCAGCAGCTTAGGGGCCAATTGGGAAAACTATGGCTACACCTTC. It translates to CASSLGANWENYGYTF. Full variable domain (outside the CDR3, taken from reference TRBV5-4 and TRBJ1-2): ETGVTQSPTHLIKTRGQQVTLRCSSQSGHNTVSWYQQALGQGPQFIFQYYREEENGRGNFPPRFSGLQFPNYSSELNVNALELDDSALYLCASSLGANWENYGYTFGSGTRLTVV.

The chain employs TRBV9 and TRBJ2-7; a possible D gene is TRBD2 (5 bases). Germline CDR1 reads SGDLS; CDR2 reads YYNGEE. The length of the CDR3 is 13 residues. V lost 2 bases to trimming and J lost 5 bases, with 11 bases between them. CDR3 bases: TGTGCCAGCAGCGTCCAACCCGGGGACGAGCAGTACTTC. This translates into CASSVQPGDEQYF.

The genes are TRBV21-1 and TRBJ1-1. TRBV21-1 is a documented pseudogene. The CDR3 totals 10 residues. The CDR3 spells CASSNCQAFF. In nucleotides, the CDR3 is TGTGCCAGCAGCAACTGTCAAGCTTTCTTT.

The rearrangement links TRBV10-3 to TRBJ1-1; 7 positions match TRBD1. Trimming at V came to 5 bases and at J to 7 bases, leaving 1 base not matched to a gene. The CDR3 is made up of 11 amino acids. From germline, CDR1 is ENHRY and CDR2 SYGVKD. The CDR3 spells CAISRDSEAFF. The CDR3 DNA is TGTGCCATCAGTCGGGACAGTGAAGCTTTCTTT.

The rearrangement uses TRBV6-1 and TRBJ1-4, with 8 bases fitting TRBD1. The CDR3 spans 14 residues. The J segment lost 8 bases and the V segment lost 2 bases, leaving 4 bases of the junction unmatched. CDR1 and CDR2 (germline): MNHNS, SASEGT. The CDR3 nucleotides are TGTGCCAGCAGTGAAATGGCAGGGGGCGAAAAACTGTTTTTT. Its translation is CASSEMAGGEKLFF.

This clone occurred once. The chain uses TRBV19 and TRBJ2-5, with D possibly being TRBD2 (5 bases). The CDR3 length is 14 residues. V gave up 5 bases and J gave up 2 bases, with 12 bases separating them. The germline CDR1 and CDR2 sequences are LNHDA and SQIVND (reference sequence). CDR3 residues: CASSADWTQETQYF. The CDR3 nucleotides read TGTGCCAGTAGTGCCGACTGGACTCAAGAGACCCAGTACTTC.

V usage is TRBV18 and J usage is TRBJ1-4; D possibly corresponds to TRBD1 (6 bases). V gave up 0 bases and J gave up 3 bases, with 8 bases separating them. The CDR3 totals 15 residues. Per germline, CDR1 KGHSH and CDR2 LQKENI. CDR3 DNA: TGTGCCAGCTCACCACCGGGGGCGGCTAATGAAAAACTGTTTTTT. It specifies CASSPPGAANEKLFF.

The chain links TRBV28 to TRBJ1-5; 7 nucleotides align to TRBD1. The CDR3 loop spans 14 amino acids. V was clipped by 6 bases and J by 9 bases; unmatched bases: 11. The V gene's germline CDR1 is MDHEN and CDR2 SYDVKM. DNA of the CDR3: TGTGCCAGCAGAAGGACAGGCGAGGGATCGCCCCAGCATTTT. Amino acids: CASRRTGEGSPQHF. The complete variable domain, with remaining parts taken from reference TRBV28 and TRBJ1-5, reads DVKVTQSSRYLVKRTGEKVFLECVQDMDHENMFWYRQDPGLGLRLIYFSYDVKMKEKGDIPEGYSVSREKKERFSLILESASTNQTSMYLCASRRTGEGSPQHFGDGTRLSIL.

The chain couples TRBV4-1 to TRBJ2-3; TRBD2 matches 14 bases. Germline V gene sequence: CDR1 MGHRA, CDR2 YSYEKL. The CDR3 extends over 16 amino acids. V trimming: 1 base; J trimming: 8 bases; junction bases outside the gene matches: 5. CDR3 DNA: TGCGCCAGCAGCCAAGGGGGACTAGCGGGAGTAACTACGCAGTATTTT. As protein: CASSQGGLAGVTTQYF.

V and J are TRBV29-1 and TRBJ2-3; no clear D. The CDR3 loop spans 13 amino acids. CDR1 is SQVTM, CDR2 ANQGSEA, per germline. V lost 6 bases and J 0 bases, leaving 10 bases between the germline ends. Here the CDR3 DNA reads TGCAGCGTGGCACAGTCAAGCACAGATACGCAGTATTTT. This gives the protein CSVAQSSTDTQYF.

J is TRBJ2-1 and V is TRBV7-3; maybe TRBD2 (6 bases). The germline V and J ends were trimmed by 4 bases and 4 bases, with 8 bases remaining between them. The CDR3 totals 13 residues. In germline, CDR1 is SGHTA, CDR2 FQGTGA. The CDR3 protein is CASSSGEYNEQFF. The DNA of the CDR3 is TGTGCCAGCAGCTCGGGGGAGTACAATGAGCAGTTCTTC.

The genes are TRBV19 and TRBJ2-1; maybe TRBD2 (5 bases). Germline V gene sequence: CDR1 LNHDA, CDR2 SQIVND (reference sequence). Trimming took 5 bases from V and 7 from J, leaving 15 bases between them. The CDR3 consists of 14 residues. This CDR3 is CASSLIPGGNEQFF. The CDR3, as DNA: TGTGCCAGTAGTTTGATTCCTGGAGGTAATGAGCAGTTCTTC.

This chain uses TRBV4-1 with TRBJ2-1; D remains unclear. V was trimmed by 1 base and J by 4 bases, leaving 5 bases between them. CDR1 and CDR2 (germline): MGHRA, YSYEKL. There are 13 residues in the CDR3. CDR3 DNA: TGCGCCAGCAGCCAAGTACTATACAATGAGCAGTTCTTC. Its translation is CASSQVLYNEQFF.

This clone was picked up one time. CDR3 in DNA: TGTGCCAGCAGTGACGACAGGGTTCTCTCACCCCTCCACTTT. It is translated as CASSDDRVLSPLHF. The chain joins TRBV2 to TRBJ1-6; 7 bases fit TRBD1. Germline assignment: CDR1 SNHLY and CDR2 FYNNEI. This CDR3 contains 14 residues. The trim removed 3 bases at V and 10 bases at J, leaving 6 bases unmatched. The whole variable domain, filled in from reference TRBV2 and TRBJ1-6, reads EPEVTQTPSHQVTQMGQEVILRCVPISNHLYFYWYRQILGQKVEFLVSFYNNEISEKSEIFDDQFSVERPDGSNFTLKIRSTKLEDSAMYFCASSDDRVLSPLHFGNGTRLTVT.

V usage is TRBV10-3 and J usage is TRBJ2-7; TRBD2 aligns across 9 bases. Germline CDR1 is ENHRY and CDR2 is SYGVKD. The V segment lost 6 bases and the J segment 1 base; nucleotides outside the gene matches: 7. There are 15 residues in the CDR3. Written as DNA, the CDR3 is TGTGCCATCAGGGGTAGCGGGAGATTTTCCTACGAGCAGTACTTC. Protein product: CAIRGSGRFSYEQYF.

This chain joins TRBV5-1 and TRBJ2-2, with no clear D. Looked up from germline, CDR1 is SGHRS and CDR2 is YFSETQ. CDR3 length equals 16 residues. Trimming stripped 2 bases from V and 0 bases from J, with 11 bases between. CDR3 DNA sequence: TGCGCCAGCAGCTTTCGCGCGGTGGCGAACACCGGGGAGCTGTTTTTT. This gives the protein CASSFRAVANTGELFF.